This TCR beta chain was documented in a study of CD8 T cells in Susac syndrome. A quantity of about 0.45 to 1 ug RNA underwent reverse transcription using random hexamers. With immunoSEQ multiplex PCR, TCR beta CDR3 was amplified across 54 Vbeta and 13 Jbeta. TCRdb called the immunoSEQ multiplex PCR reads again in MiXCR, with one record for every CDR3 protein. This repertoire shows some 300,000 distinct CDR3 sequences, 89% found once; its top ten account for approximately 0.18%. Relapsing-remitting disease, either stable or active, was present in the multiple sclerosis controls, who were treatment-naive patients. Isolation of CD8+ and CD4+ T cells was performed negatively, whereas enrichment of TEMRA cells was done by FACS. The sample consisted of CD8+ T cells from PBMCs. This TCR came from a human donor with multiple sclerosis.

CDR3 sequence reads: CASSYSGALGSYEQYF. CDR3 DNA: TGTGCCAGCAGTTACTCCGGGGCCCTCGGCTCCTACGAGCAGTACTTC. This sequence joins TRBV6-5 and TRBJ2-7; D tentatively reads TRBD1 or TRBD2 (5 bases each). The germline V gene has CDR1 MNHEY and CDR2 SVGAGI. The CDR3 covers 16 residues. The V gene lost 0 bases and the J gene lost 0 bases, with 12 bases spanning the gap.